Detailed here is one TCR beta chain. Profiling relied on immunoSEQ multiplex PCR, and the TCRdb table lists in-frame clones only, not all of them. The table lists around 52,000 clones, around 83% of them singletons. Thawed PBMCs were FACS-sorted into unstimulated CD4+CD25+CD127- regulatory T cells, CD4+CD25- non-regulatory cells, CD4 and CD8 cells. The data originate from a study of Tregs in tolerant kidney transplant recipients. The receptor was derived from a human donor in good health. The sample was CD4+ T cells from blood.

CDR3: CASSFAGTEAFF. The DNA for the CDR3 is TGTGCCAGCAGCTTTGCCGGGACAGAAGCTTTCTTT. The rearrangement uses TRBV7-8 and TRBJ1-1, with a tentative D call TRBD1 (6 bases). This CDR3 contains 12 residues. CDR1 is SGHVS, CDR2 FQNEAQ, per germline. Trimming pared 3 bases from V and 8 bases from J, leaving 10 bases between.